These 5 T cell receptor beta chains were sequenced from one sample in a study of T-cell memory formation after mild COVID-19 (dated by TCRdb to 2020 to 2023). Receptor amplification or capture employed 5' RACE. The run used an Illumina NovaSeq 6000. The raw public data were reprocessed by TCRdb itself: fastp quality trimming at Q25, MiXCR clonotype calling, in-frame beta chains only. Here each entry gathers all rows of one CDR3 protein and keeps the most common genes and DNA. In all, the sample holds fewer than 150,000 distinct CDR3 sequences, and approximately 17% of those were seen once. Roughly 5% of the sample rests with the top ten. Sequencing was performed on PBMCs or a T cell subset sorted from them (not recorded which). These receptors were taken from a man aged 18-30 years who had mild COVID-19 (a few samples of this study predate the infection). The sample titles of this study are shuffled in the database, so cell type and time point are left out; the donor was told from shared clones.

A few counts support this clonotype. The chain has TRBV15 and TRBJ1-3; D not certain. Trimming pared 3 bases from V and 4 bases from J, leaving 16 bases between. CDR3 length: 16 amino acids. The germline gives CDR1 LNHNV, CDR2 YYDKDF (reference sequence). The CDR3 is CATSSKVESWGNTIYF. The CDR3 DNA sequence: TGTGCCACCAGCAGTAAAGTAGAATCGTGGGGAAACACCATATATTTT.

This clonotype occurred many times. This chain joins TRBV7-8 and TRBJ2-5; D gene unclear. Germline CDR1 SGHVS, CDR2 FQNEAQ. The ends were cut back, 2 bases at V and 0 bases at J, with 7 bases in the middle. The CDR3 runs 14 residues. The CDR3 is CASSLRRDQETQYF. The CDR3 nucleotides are TGTGCCAGCAGCTTACGTAGGGACCAAGAGACCCAGTACTTC. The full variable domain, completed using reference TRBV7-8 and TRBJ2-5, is GAGVSQSPRYKVAKRGQDVALRCDPISGHVSLFWYQQALGQGPEFLTYFQNEAQLDKSGLPSDRFFAERPEGSVSTLKIQRTQQEDSAVYLCASSLRRDQETQYFGPGTRLLVL.

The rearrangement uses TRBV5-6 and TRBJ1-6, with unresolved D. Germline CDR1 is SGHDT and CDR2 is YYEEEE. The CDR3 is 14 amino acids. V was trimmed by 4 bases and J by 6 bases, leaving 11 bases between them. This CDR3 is CASSTWTFNSPLHF. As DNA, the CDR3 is TGTGCCAGCAGCACCTGGACCTTTAATTCACCCCTCCACTTT.

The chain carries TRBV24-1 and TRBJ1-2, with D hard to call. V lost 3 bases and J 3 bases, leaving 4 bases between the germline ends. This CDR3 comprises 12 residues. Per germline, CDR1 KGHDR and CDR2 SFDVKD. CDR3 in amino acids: CATSDPHYGYTF. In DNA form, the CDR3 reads TGTGCCACCAGTGATCCCCACTATGGCTACACCTTC.

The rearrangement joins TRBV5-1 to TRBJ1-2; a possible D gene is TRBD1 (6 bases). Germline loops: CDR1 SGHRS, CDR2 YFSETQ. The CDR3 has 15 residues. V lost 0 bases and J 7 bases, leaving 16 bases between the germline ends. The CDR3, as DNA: TGCGCCAGCAGCTTGGAGCCGGGGGCACCGGGTGGCTACACCTTC. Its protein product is CASSLEPGAPGGYTF.